The 5 T cell receptor beta chains below all came from one sample that was sequenced in a study of identical twins. TCRdb reprocessed the 5' RACE reads with MiXCR, giving one entry per CDR3 protein. The repertoire holds more than 400,000 distinct CDR3 sequences, with 13% to 15% as singletons. This same sample was also taken into another study, of yellow fever vaccine responses in identical twins.

The specimen was CD4+ T cells sorted from blood. The source is a woman between 18 and 29 years old in good health.

About this clonotype: One junction end disagrees with the germline gene, perhaps due to a read error. This chain uses TRBV5-6 with TRBJ2-3, with D tentatively TRBD1 (5 bases). The CDR3 has 15 residues. Looked up from germline, CDR1 is SGHDT and CDR2 is YYEEEE. The CDR3, as DNA: TGTTCCAGCAGCTTGTTAACAGGAGACACAGATACGCAGTATTTT. This sequence encodes CSSSLLTGDTDTQYF.

This chain uses TRBV12-3 or TRBV12-4 with TRBJ2-7; D is undetermined. The CDR3 sequence is 13 residues long. Trimming shortened V by 5 bases and J by 6 bases, and 14 bases separated the two germline ends. CDR3 bases: TGTGCCAGCAGTAGGAACCCCCTGGGCGAGCAGTACTTC. Protein product: CASSRNPLGEQYF.

The sample holds many counts of this clonotype. V usage is TRBV7-9 and J usage is TRBJ1-2; D unclear. CDR3 length: 14 residues. The germline CDR1 and CDR2 sequences are SEHNR and FQNEAQ (reference sequence). V lost 3 bases to trimming and J lost 0 bases, with 8 bases between them. CDR3 sequence: CASSLDVTNYGYTF. The CDR3 nucleotides read TGTGCCAGCAGCTTGGACGTAACTAACTATGGCTACACCTTC.

This clonotype has more than one count but fewer than ten. The chain has TRBV10-3 and TRBJ2-7, with TRBD1 matching 8 bases. This CDR3 comprises 14 residues. In germline, CDR1 is ENHRY, CDR2 SYGVKD. V lost 6 bases, J lost 4 bases, and 8 bases stayed unmatched. The CDR3 DNA reads as TGTGCCATCAGGAAAGGGACAGGAGATTACGAGCAGTACGTC. This codes for CAIRKGTGDYEQYV.

This clonotype has a count of ten or more. V is TRBV11-2 and J is TRBJ2-3, with D perhaps TRBD1 (6 bases). CDR3 length: 13 residues. Germline V lookup: CDR1 SGHAT, CDR2 FQNNGV. V was clipped by 4 bases and J by 3 bases, with 8 bases between them. Written as DNA, the CDR3 is TGTGCCAGCAGCTCGGACAGAACAGATACGCAGTATTTT. It is translated as CASSSDRTDTQYF.